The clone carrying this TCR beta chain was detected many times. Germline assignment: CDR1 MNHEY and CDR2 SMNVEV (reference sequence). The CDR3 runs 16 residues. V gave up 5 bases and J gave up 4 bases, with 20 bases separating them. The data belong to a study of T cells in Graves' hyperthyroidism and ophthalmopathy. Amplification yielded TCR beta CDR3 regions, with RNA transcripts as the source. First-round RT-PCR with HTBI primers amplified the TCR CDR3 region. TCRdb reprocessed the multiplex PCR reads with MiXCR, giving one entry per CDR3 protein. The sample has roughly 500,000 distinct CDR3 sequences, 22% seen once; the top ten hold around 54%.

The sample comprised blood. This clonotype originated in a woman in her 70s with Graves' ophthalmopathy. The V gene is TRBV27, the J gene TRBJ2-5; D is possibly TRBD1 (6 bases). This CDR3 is CASSPGTGYAGETQYF. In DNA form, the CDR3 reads TGTGCCAGCAGTCCCGGAACAGGGTACGCAGGAGAGACCCAGTACTTC.